A selection of T cell receptor beta chains follows, all from one sample in a study of T cell responses to AZD1222 COVID-19 vaccine. The data were produced by immunoSEQ multiplex PCR, yet TCRdb's version contains in-frame clones alone and is incomplete. Seen here are over 150,000 clones, 90% to 95% observed once, and the top ten hold approximately 1.5%. This material consisted of peripheral blood, taken 28 days after the second AZD1222 dose. The receptor set was obtained from an adult who received the AZD1222 COVID-19 vaccine. Each CDR3 is given with its conserved first and last residue. D genes are given only for firm matches. Expanded clones get a size class; other rows say once, few or many, or leave the size out.

d_call	v_call	clone_size	j_call	cdr3_aa	cdr3_nt
.	TRBV2	.	TRBJ2-2	CASSDTLRTGELFF	TGTGCCAGCAGTGATACCCTGCGGACCGGGGAGCTGTTTTTT
.	TRBV18	once	TRBJ1-2	CASSPGIAEGYTF	TGTGCCAGCTCACCAGGGATAGCGGAGGGCTACACCTTC
TRBD1	TRBV28	.	TRBJ2-7	CASSLSVGQVGNYEQYF	TGTGCCAGCAGTTTATCGGTTGGACAGGTTGGGAACTACGAGCAGTACTTC
.	TRBV2	.	TRBJ2-7	CASTFMDHRLYEQYF	TGTGCCAGCACCTTTATGGACCATCGGCTCTACGAGCAGTACTTC
.	TRBV28	.	TRBJ2-7	CASSPHRDGSYEQYF	TGTGCCAGCAGCCCGCACAGGGACGGCTCCTACGAGCAGTACTTC
TRBD1	TRBV7-9	.	TRBJ1-5	CASSLGGQLHSNQPQHF	TGTGCCAGCAGCTTGGGGGGACAGTTACATAGCAATCAGCCCCAGCATTTT
.	TRBV25-1	.	TRBJ2-5	CASSDQVRHRETQYF	TGTGCCAGCAGTGACCAGGTTAGGCACAGGGAGACCCAGTACTTC
.	TRBV5-1	.	TRBJ2-3	CASSLGDRAPSRGTQYF	TGCGCCAGCAGCTTGGGCGACAGGGCACCTTCGCGGGGCACGCAGTATTTT
TRBD2	TRBV3-1/TRBV3-2	.	TRBJ2-3	CASSQVLAGFPDTQYF	TGTGCCAGCAGCCAAGTCCTAGCGGGGTTCCCAGATACGCAGTATTTT
TRBD1	TRBV18	.	TRBJ1-5	CASSLEGAQPQHF	TGTGCCAGCTCACTAGAGGGGGCCCAGCCCCAGCATTTT
.	TRBV7-2	few	TRBJ1-3	CASSPEGGNTIYF	TGTGCCAGCAGCCCAGAAGGGGGAAACACCATATATTTT
.	TRBV2	.	TRBJ2-2	CASSELGRRRNTGELFF	TGTGCCAGCAGTGAATTGGGACGAAGGCGGAACACCGGGGAGCTGTTTTTT
.	TRBV6-5	.	TRBJ1-2	CASRQDYGYTF	TGTGCCAGCAGACAGGACTATGGCTACACCTTC
.	TRBV6-5	.	TRBJ2-7	CASRQPGESSYEQYF	TGTGCCAGCAGACAACCGGGAGAAAGCTCCTACGAGCAGTACTTC
.	TRBV28	.	TRBJ1-3	CASSPQGLGNTIYF	TGTGCCAGCAGTCCCCAGGGTTTAGGAAACACCATATATTTT
TRBD2	TRBV28	.	TRBJ2-1	CASSFRTSGIADEQFF	TGTGCCAGCAGTTTTCGTACTAGCGGGATCGCGGATGAGCAGTTCTTC
.	TRBV18	.	TRBJ2-2	CASSPIEGGPNTGELFF	TGTGCCAGCTCACCAATAGAGGGGGGGCCGAACACCGGGGAGCTGTTTTTT
.	TRBV18	.	TRBJ2-7	CASSPGGVDWQNEQYF	TGTGCCAGCTCACCGGGGGGCGTGGACTGGCAGAACGAGCAGTACTTC
TRBD2	TRBV10-2	.	TRBJ2-1	CASTGLAGDNEQFF	TGCGCCAGCACTGGACTAGCGGGGGACAATGAGCAGTTCTTC
TRBD1	TRBV5-1	.	TRBJ1-1	CASSLGDRENTEAFF	TGCGCCAGCAGCTTGGGCGACAGGGAGAACACTGAAGCTTTCTTT
TRBD1	TRBV19	.	TRBJ2-3	CASRDRQGTSTDTQYF	TGTGCCAGTAGAGACAGACAGGGGACCAGCACAGATACGCAGTATTTT
.	TRBV4-3	.	TRBJ1-4	CASSQDIGHRYPTTNEKLFF	TGCGCCAGCAGCCAAGATATCGGACATCGCTACCCTACAACTAATGAAAAACTGTTTTTT
.	TRBV6-6	.	TRBJ2-3	CASSYGGSTDTQYF	TGTGCCAGCAGTTACGGGGGGAGCACAGATACGCAGTATTTT